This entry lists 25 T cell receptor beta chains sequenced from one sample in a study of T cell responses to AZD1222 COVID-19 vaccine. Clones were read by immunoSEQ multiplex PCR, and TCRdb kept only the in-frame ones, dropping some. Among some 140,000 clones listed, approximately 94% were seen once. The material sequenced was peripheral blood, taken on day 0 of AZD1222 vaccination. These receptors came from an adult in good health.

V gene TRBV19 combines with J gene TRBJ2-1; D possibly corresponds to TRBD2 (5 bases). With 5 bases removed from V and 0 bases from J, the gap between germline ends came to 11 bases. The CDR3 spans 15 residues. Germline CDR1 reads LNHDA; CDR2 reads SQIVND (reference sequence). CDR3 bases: TGTGCCAGTAGTTCGCTAGGGAGCTCCTACAATGAGCAGTTCTTC. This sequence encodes CASSSLGSSYNEQFF.

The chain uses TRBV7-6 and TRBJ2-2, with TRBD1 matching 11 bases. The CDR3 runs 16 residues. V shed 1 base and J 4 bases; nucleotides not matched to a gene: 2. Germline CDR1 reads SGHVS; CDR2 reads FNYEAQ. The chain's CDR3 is CASSLGGQGGTGELFF. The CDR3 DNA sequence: TGTGCCAGCAGCTTAGGGGGACAGGGGGGCACCGGGGAGCTGTTTTTT.

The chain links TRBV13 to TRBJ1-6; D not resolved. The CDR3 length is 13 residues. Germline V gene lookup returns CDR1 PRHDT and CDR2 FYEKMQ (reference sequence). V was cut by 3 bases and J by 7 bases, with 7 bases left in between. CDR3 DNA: TGTGCCAGCAGCTTGCGCGGCAATTCACCCCTCCACTTT. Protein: CASSLRGNSPLHF.

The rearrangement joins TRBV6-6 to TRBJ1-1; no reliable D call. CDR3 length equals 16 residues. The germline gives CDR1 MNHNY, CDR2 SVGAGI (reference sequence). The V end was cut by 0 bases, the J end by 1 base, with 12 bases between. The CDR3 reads CASSYSSTGGNTEAFF. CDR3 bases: TGTGCCAGCAGTTACTCGAGCACGGGAGGGAACACTGAAGCTTTCTTT.

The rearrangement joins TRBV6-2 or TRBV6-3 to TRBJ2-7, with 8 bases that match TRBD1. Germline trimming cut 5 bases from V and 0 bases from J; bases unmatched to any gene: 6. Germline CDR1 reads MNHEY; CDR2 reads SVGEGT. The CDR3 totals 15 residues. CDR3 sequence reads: CASSDRGRSSYEQYF. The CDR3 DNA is TGTGCCAGCAGTGACAGGGGAAGAAGCTCCTACGAGCAGTACTTC.

The CDR3 spells CANRDHSTHEQYF. As DNA, the CDR3 is TGTGCCAACAGGGACCATTCTACCCACGAGCAGTACTTC. This chain uses TRBV6-5 with TRBJ2-7; D might be TRBD1 (6 bases). V gave up 10 bases and J gave up 5 bases, with 18 bases separating them. Germline V CDR1 and CDR2: MNHEY, SVGAGI. The CDR3 runs 13 residues.

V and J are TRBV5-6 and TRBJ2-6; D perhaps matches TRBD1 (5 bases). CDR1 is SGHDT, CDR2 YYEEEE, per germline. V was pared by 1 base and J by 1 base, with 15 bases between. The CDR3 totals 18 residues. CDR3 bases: TGTGCCAGCAGCTTGTATCGGCAGGGTACATCTGGGGCCAACGTCCTGACTTTC. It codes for CASSLYRQGTSGANVLTF.

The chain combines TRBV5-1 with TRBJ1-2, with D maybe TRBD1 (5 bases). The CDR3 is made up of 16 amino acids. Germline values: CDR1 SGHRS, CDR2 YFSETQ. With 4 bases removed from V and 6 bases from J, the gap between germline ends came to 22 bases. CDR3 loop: CASSQRSGAGQDGYTF. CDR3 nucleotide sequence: TGCGCCAGCAGCCAACGTTCTGGGGCAGGGCAGGATGGCTACACCTTC.

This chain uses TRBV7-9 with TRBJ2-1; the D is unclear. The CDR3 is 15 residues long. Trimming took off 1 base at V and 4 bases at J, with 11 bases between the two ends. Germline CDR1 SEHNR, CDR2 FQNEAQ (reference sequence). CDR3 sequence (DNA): TGTGCCAGCAGCTTAGAACCCCCTCCATACAATGAGCAGTTCTTC. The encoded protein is CASSLEPPPYNEQFF.

The CDR3 spells CASTTVTEAFF. Here the CDR3 DNA reads TGTGCCAGCACTACTGTCACTGAAGCTTTCTTT. The J gene is TRBJ1-1, the V gene TRBV28, with D unresolved. Trimming left V 7 bases short and J 4 bases short, with 7 bases between. The germline CDR1 and CDR2 sequences are MDHEN and SYDVKM. The CDR3 spans 11 residues.

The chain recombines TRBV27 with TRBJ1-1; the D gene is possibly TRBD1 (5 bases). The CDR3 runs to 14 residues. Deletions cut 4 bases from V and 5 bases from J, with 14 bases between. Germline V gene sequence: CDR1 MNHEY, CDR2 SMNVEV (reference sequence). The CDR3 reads CASSSPGGGTEAFF. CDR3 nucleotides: TGTGCCAGCAGTTCCCCGGGCGGGGGGACTGAAGCTTTCTTT.

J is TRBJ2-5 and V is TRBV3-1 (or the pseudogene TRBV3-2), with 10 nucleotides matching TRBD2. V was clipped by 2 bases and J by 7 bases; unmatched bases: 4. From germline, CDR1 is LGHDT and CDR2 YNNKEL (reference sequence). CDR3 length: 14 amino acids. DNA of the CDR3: TGTGCCAGCAGCCAATTGGGACTAGCGTGGACCCAGTACTTC. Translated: CASSQLGLAWTQYF.

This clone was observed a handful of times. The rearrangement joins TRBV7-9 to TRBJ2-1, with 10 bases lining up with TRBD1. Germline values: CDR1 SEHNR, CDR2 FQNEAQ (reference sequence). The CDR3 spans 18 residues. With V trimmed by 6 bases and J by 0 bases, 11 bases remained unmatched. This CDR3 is CASRPGTGARGSYNEQFF. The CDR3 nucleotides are TGTGCCAGCAGACCCGGGACAGGGGCTCGAGGCTCCTACAATGAGCAGTTCTTC.

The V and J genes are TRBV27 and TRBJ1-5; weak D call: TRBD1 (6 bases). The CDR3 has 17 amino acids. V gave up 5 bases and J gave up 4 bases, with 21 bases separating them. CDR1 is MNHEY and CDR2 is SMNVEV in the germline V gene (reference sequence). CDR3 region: CASSKTGGLLPNQPQHF. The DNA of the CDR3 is TGTGCCAGCAGTAAGACGGGGGGCCTCCTTCCAAATCAGCCCCAGCATTTT.

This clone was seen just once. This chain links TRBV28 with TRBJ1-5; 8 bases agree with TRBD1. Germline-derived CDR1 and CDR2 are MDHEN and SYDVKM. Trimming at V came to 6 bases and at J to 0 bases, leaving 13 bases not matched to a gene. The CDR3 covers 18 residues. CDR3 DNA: TGTGCCAGCAGCTCTCCGCGCGACAGGGGATATAGCAATCAGCCCCAGCATTTT. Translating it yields CASSSPRDRGYSNQPQHF.

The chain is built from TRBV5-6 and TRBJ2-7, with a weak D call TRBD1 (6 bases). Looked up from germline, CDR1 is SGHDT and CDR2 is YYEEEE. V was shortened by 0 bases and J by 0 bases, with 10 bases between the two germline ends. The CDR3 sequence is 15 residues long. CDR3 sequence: CASSLGGQISYEQYF. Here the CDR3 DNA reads TGTGCCAGCAGCTTGGGTGGACAGATCTCCTACGAGCAGTACTTC.

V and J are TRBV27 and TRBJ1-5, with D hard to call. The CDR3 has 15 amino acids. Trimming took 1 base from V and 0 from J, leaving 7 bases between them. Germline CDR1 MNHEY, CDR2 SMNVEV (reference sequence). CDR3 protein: CASSLWGDSNQPQHF. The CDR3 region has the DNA TGTGCCAGCAGTTTATGGGGTGATAGCAATCAGCCCCAGCATTTT.

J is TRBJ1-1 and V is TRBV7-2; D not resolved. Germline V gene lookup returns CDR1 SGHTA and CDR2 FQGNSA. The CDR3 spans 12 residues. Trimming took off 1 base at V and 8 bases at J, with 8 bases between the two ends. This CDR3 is CASSLGEPEAFF. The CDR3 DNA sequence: TGTGCCAGCAGCTTAGGGGAGCCCGAAGCTTTCTTT.

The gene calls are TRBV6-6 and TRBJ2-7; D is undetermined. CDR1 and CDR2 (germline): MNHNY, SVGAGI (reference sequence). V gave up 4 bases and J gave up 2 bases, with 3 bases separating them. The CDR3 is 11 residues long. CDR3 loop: CASSWTYEQYF. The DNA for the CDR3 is TGTGCCAGCAGTTGGACCTACGAGCAGTACTTC.

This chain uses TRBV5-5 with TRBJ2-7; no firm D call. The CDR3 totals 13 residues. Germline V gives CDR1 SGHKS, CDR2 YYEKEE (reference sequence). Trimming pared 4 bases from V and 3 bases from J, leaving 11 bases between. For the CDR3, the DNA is TGTGCCAGCAGCCTGACGCCGGTCTACGAGCAGTACTTC. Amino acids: CASSLTPVYEQYF.

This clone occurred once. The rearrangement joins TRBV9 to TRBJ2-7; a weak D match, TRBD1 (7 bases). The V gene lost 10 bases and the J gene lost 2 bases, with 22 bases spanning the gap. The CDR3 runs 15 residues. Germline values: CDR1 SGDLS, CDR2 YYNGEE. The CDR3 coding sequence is TGTGCCGGGTCAGGGGGGCGCAGGAACCCCTACGAGCAGTACTTC. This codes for CAGSGGRRNPYEQYF. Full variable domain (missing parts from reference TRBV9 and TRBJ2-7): DSGVTQTPKHLITATGQRVTLRCSPRSGDLSVYWYQQSLDQGLQFLIQYYNGEERAKGNILERFSAQQFPDLHSELNLSSLELGDSALYFCAGSGGRRNPYEQYFGPGTRLTVT.

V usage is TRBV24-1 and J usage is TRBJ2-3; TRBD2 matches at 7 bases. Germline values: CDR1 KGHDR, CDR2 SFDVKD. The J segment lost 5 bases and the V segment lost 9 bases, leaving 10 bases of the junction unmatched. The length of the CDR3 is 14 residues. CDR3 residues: CATGMAGAVDTQYF. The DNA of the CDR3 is TGTGCCACCGGGATGGCGGGAGCGGTAGATACGCAGTATTTT.

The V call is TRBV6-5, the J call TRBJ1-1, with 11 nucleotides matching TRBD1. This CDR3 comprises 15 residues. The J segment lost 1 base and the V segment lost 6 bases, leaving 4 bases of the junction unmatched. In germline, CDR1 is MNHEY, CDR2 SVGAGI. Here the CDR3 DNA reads TGTGCCAGCAGAGGACAGGGGGCCGGGAACACTGAAGCTTTCTTT. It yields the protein CASRGQGAGNTEAFF.

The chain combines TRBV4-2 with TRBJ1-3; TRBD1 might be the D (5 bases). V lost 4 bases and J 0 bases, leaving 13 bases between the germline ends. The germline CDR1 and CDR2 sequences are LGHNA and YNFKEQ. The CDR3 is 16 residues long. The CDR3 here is CASSLAGRASGNTIYF. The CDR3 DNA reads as TGTGCCAGCAGCCTAGCGGGACGGGCCTCTGGAAACACCATATATTTT.

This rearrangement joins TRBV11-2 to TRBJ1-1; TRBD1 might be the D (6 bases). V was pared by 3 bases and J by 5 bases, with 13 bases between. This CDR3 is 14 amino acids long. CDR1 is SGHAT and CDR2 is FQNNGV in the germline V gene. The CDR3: CASSLEGGRTEAFF. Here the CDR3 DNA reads TGTGCCAGCAGCTTGGAAGGGGGGCGGACTGAAGCTTTCTTT.